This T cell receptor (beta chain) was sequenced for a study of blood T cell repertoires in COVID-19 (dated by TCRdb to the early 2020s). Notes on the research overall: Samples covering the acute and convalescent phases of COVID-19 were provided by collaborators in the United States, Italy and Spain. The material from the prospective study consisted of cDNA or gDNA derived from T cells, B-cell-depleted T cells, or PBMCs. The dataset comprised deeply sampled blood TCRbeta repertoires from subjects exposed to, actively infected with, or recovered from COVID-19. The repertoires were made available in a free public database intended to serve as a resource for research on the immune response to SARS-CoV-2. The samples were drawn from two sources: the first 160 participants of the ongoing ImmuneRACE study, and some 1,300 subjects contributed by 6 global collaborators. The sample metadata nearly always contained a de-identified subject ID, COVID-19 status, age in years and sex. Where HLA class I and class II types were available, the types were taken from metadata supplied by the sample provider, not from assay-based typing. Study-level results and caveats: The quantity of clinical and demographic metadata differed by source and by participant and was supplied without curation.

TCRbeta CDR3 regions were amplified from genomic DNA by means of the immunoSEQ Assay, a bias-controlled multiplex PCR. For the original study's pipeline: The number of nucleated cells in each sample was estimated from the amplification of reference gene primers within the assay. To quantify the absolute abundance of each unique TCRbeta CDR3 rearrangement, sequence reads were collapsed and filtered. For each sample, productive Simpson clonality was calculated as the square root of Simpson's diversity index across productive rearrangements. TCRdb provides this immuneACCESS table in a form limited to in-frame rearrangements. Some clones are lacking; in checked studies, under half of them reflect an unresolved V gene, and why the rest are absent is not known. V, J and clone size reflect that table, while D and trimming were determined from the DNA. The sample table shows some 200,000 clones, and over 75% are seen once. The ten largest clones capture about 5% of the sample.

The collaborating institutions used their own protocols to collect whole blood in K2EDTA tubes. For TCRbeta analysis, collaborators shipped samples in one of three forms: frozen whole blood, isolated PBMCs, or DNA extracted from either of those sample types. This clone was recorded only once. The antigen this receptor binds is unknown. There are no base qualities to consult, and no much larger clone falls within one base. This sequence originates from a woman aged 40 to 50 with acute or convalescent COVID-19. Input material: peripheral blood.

The DNA sequence follows: TGTGCCAGCAGCTTAGAAGAGGGGGGGGAAAATGAGCAGTTCTTC. The resulting protein is CASSLEEGGENEQFF. The rearrangement joined TRBV7-6 to TRBJ2-1; TRBD2 is a possible D gene, resting on 7 matching bases. The germline V gene encodes CDR1 SGHVS and CDR2 FNYEAQ. The germline ends are 14 bases apart after V is trimmed by 1 base and J by 7 bases. CDR3 length: 15 amino acids, cysteine to phenylalanine. The CDR3 DNA has 45 bases and is translated from base 1.